This T cell receptor (beta chain) was captured in a study of T-cell reconstitution after alpha-beta-depleted transplantation in children. Study-level results: Recipient T cells and thymic progenitors that survived were the source of the high TCRbeta diversity seen at day 60 in some patients. Several hundred expanded graft clones reportedly gave rise to the alpha-beta T cells present about two months after transplant. One year post-transplant, T-cell counts and diversity were largely derived from T cells produced anew.

This CDR3 is built from 15 residues. V shed 0 bases and J shed 2 bases, with 10 bases lying between them. Per the germline V gene, CDR1 is SGHDT and CDR2 is YYEEEE. The authors prepared the TCRbeta library with unique molecular identifiers. TCRdb analysed the PCR reads with MiXCR anew, one entry per CDR3 protein. This sample has around 250,000 distinct CDR3 sequences, with roughly 8.2% found just once. This clonotype was detected ten times or more. Its target is not known. This receptor was taken from a male patient younger than 18 who had a stem cell transplant for acute lymphoblastic leukemia, so the T cells may come from the graft donor. The sequenced sample was PBMCs, mostly from graft donor cells, obtained 180 days after TCRalphabeta/CD19-depleted stem cell transplant. V gene TRBV5-6 combines with J gene TRBJ2-3; the D gene is possibly TRBD1 (5 bases). The chain's CDR3 is CASSLEGIFTDTQYF. The CDR3 DNA is TGTGCCAGCAGCTTGGAGGGGATCTTCACAGATACGCAGTATTTT.